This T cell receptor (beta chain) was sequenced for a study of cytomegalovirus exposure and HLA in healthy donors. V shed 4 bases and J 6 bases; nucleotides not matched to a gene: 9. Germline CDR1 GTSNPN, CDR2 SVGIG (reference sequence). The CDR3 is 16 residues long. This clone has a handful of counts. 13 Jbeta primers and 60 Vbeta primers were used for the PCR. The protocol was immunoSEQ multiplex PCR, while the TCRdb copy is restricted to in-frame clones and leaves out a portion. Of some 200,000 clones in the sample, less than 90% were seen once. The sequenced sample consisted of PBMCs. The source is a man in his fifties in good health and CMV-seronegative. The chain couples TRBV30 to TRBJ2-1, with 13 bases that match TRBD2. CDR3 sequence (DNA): TGTGCCTGGACCACGGGACTAGCGGGGCCCATCAATGAGCAGTTCTTC. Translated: CAWTTGLAGPINEQFF.